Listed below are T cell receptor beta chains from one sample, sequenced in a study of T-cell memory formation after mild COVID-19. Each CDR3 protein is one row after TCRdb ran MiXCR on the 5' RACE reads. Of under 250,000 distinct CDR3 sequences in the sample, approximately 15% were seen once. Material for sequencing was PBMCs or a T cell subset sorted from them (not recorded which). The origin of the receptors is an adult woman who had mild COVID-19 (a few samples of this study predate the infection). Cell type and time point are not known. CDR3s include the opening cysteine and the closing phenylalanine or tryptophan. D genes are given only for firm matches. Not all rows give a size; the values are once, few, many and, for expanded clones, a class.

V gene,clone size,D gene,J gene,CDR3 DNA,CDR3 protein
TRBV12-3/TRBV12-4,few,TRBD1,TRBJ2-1,TGTGCCAGCAGTCTGAACTCAGGGGGAGCAAATGAGCAGTTCTTC,CASSLNSGGANEQFF
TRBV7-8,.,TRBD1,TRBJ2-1,TGTGCCAGCAGCTTAGGTGGGGACAGGGGATATCAGTTCTTC,CASSLGGDRGYQFF
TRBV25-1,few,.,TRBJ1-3,TGTGCCAGCAGTGAATATAACGGCATGGACAGCTCTGGAAACACCATATATTTT,CASSEYNGMDSSGNTIYF
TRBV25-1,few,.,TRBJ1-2,TGTGCCAGCAGTGAATATACGGACCCAGGGAGTAACTATGGCTACACCTTC,CASSEYTDPGSNYGYTF
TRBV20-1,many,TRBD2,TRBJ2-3,TGCAGTGGCTTAGCGGGGGGGCGCACAGATACGCAGTATTTT,CSGLAGGRTDTQYF
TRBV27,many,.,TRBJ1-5,TGTGCCAGCAGTCCTAGGACTGTTGATCAGCCCCAGCATTTT,CASSPRTVDQPQHF
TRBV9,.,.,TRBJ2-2,TGTGCCAGCAGCGTACAAGGGGGAACCGGGGAGCTGTTTTTT,CASSVQGGTGELFF
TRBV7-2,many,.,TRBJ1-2,TGTGCCAGCAGCTTAGGGGCAGCAGATTATGGCTACACCTTC,CASSLGAADYGYTF
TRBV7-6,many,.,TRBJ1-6,TGTGCCAGCAGCCAACAGGGTCACTCACCCCTCCACTTT,CASSQQGHSPLHF
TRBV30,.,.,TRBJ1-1,TGTGCCTGGAGTCGAGAATTGATGAACACTGAAGCTTTCTTT,CAWSRELMNTEAFF
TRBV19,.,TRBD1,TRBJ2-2,TGTGCCACCCGACAGGGGTCCCCCGTGAAGCTGTTTTTT,CATRQGSPVKLFF
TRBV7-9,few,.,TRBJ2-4,TGTGCCAGCAGCTTCGGTGGACAGAACATTCAGTACTTC,CASSFGGQNIQYF
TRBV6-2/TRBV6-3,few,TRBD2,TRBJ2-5,TGTGCCAGCAGACCTCCTAGCGGGAGGGCCAAGACCCAGTACTTC,CASRPPSGRAKTQYF